These 18 T cell receptor beta chains share one sample of origin, sequenced in a study of metastatic and nonmetastatic thyroid tumors. TCRdb used MiXCR to call clones anew from the PCR reads. The table shows 20,000 to 25,000 clones, with about a fifth occurring only once. Thyroid surgery had not been preceded by any treatment in any patient. Input material: blood. All receptors come from a female donor with papillary thyroid cancer or a benign thyroid nodule (not recorded which). Some clones in this sample may be carry-over from other donors' samples.

This clone was counted between two and nine times. The gene calls are TRBV6-2 or TRBV6-3 and TRBJ1-5; D is unresolved. V was pared by 2 bases and J by 3 bases, with 11 bases between. Germline CDR1 MNHEY, CDR2 SVGEGT. The CDR3 loop spans 15 amino acids. DNA of the CDR3: TGTGCCAGCAGTTACATGCAGTATATCAATCAGCCCCAGCATTTT. It translates to CASSYMQYINQPQHF.

This clone turned up a few times. One end of the junction is discordant with germline, which a read error may explain. The gene calls are TRBV28 and TRBJ1-2; 8 bases are a match to TRBD1. Per the germline V gene, CDR1 is MDHEN and CDR2 is SYDVKM. The CDR3 is 14 residues long. The CDR3 bases are TGTGCCAGTTTTCCGGGACAGGACTCCTATGTCTACACCTTC. Protein sequence: CASFPGQDSYVYTF.

CDR3 loop: CATSRGAGGFSYNEQFF. The CDR3 DNA reads TGTGCCACCAGCAGGGGGGCGGGAGGCTTCTCCTACAATGAGCAGTTCTTC. The chain recombines TRBV15 with TRBJ2-1, with 8 bases matching TRBD2. Germline V lookup: CDR1 LNHNV, CDR2 YYDKDF (reference sequence). With V trimmed by 3 bases and J by 0 bases, 7 bases remained unmatched. This CDR3 contains 17 residues.

At least ten counts were recorded for this clone. V gene TRBV7-9 combines with J gene TRBJ2-7, with 8 bases that match TRBD1. This CDR3 has 15 amino acids. Germline values: CDR1 SEHNR, CDR2 FQNEAQ (reference sequence). Trimming cost V 3 bases and J 3 bases; bases outside gene matches: 7. For the CDR3, the DNA is TGTGCCAGCAGCTTTAAGCAGGGGGCCAACTACGAGCAGTACTTC. Protein product: CASSFKQGANYEQYF.

This clone is medium-sized by share. The genes are TRBV12-3 or TRBV12-4 and TRBJ1-5; possible D gene TRBD1, 5 bases. The CDR3 runs 14 residues. Trimming removed 4 bases from V and 6 bases from J, with 13 bases in between. CDR3 sequence: CASSSGSPGQPQHF. DNA for the CDR3: TGTGCCAGCAGTTCAGGGTCCCCGGGTCAGCCCCAGCATTTT.

In regard to this clone: Being one base from a much bigger clone, this may be a read error. This sequence joins TRBV29-1 and TRBJ2-1; no firm D call. Per germline, CDR1 SQVTM and CDR2 ANQGSEA. Trimming shortened V by 6 bases and J by 9 bases, and 15 bases separated the two germline ends. This CDR3 comprises 12 residues. The CDR3 here is CSVPDMDFEQFF. The CDR3 DNA follows: TGCAGCGTGCCCGACATGGATTTTGAGCAGTTCTTC.

This clone showed up just a few times. This sequence joins TRBV7-9 and TRBJ2-2; D not certain. There are 12 residues in the CDR3. Germline-derived CDR1 and CDR2 are SEHNR and FQNEAQ (reference sequence). Trimming took off 5 bases at V and 7 bases at J, with 8 bases between the two ends. The CDR3 DNA follows: TGTGCCAGCAGCCCCCTGCGCGGGGAGCTGTTTTTT. Translating gives CASSPLRGELFF. Looking up the rest from reference TRBV7-9 and TRBJ2-2 gives the full variable domain: DTGVSQNPRHKITKRGQNVTFRCDPISEHNRLYWYRQTLGQGPEFLTYFQNEAQLEKSRLLSDRFSAERPKGSFSTLEIQRTEQGDSAMYLCASSPLRGELFFGEGSRLTVL.

J is TRBJ1-5 and V is TRBV5-1, with D possibly matching TRBD1 (6 bases). CDR1 SGHRS and CDR2 YFSETQ come from the germline V gene. This CDR3 has 14 amino acids. The V end lost 1 base, the J end lost 13 bases, and 18 bases lay between the germline ends. The CDR3 is CASSLQGTGRPQHF. In DNA form, the CDR3 reads TGCGCCAGCAGCTTGCAGGGGACTGGGCGGCCACAGCATTTT.

This clone was seen many times. Other DNA sequences of this sample code for an identical CDR3. This sequence joins TRBV10-3 and TRBJ2-7, with TRBD2 matching 7 bases. Germline values: CDR1 ENHRY, CDR2 SYGVKD. This CDR3 contains 12 residues. The CDR3 nucleotides read TGTGACAAAAGGGGACTAAGCTACGAGCAGTACTTC. It encodes CDKRGLSYEQYF.

This clone was counted many times. This chain connects TRBV15 to TRBJ1-3; the match to TRBD1 covers 7 bases. With 8 bases clipped from V and 0 bases from J, the junction kept 4 bases outside the gene matches. In germline, CDR1 is LNHNV, CDR2 YYDKDF (reference sequence). The CDR3 covers 14 residues. Here the CDR3 reads CATEGAYSGNTIYF. The CDR3 DNA is TGTGCCACCGAGGGGGCCTACTCTGGAAACACCATATATTTT.

At least ten counts were recorded for this clone. V usage is TRBV6-1 and J usage is TRBJ2-1; D may be TRBD2 (6 bases). The CDR3 totals 15 residues. V was clipped by 6 bases and J by 7 bases, with 19 bases between them. Germline V gene data show CDR1 as MNHNS and CDR2 as SASEGT. In DNA form, the CDR3 reads TGTGCCAGCAGCGGGAGCGCCAGGGTAAGGAATGAGCAGTTCTTC. Its translation: CASSGSARVRNEQFF.

Ten or more counts support this clone. V is TRBV11-1 and J is TRBJ2-2; 8 bases agree with TRBD2. Per germline, CDR1 SGHAT and CDR2 FQDESV (reference sequence). Losses at the gene ends were 5 bases for V and 3 bases for J; bases not matched to a gene: 8. This CDR3 spans 16 amino acids. As DNA, the CDR3 is TGTGCCAGCAGCCCCGGACTAGCCTCGGACACCGGGGAGCTGTTTTTT. Translation gives CASSPGLASDTGELFF.

This clone was counted only a few times. The rearrangement uses TRBV24-1 and TRBJ1-2; D is possibly TRBD1 (5 bases). Deletions cut 4 bases from V and 3 bases from J, with 11 bases between. Germline CDR1 KGHDR, CDR2 SFDVKD. The CDR3 is 14 residues long. The CDR3 DNA follows: TGTGCCACCAGTGACAGGGCCGCTGACTATGGCTACACCTTC. It codes for CATSDRAADYGYTF.

This clone qualifies as medium-sized. This chain links TRBV19 with TRBJ2-7; unclear D gene. The CDR3 spans 13 residues. Germline V gives CDR1 LNHDA, CDR2 SQIVND (reference sequence). Deletions cut 4 bases from V and 2 bases from J, with 9 bases between. The CDR3 DNA sequence: TGTGCCAGTAGTAGTACCAGAGCCTACGAGCAGTACTTC. This gives the protein CASSSTRAYEQYF.

This clone occurred once. This chain connects TRBV20-1 to TRBJ2-1; TRBD1 aligns across 10 bases. After removal of 6 bases from V and 5 bases from J, the junction contained 13 bases not matched to a gene. CDR1 is DFQATT, CDR2 SNEGSKA, per germline (reference sequence). This CDR3 is built from 16 residues. The chain's CDR3 is CSAQIPGTGDHNEQFF. The CDR3 bases are TGCAGTGCCCAAATCCCCGGGACAGGGGACCACAATGAGCAGTTCTTC.

This clone has ten or more counts. DNA for the CDR3: TGTGCCAGCAGTGACAGAGAGCAGTTCTTC. Amino acids: CASSDREQFF. The V and J genes are TRBV6-1 and TRBJ2-1; D remains unclear. Trimming pared 3 bases from V and 10 bases from J, leaving 4 bases between. Germline-derived CDR1 and CDR2 are MNHNS and SASEGT. The CDR3 consists of 10 residues.

By proportion, this clone is medium-sized (0.01 to 0.1%). V and J are TRBV24-1 and TRBJ2-3; weak D call: TRBD1 (5 bases). The CDR3 spans 14 residues. The V and J ends lost 9 bases and 1 base respectively, with 13 bases between them. Germline V gene lookup returns CDR1 KGHDR and CDR2 SFDVKD. The CDR3 sequence is CATSGFLGTDTQYF. DNA for the CDR3: TGTGCCACCTCAGGGTTTTTAGGCACAGATACGCAGTATTTT.

By sample fraction, this clone is medium-sized. The rearrangement joins TRBV25-1 to TRBJ2-2; TRBD1 matches 9 bases. J gave up 3 bases and V 2 bases, and 1 base lay outside the gene matches. This CDR3 comprises 15 residues. Germline V gives CDR1 MGHDK, CDR2 SYGVNS. CDR3 in amino acids: CASSEGDRDTGELFF. The DNA for the CDR3 is TGTGCCAGCAGTGAAGGGGACAGGGACACCGGGGAGCTGTTTTTT. Drawing the rest from reference TRBV25-1 and TRBJ2-2, the complete variable domain is EADIYQTPRYLVIGTGKKITLECSQTMGHDKMYWYQQDPGMELHLIHYSYGVNSTEKGDLSSESTVSRIRTEHFPLTLESARPSHTSQYLCASSEGDRDTGELFFGEGSRLTVL.